One and the same sample provided the 28 T cell receptor beta chains below, sequenced in a study of T cell responses to AZD1222 COVID-19 vaccine. Assay: immunoSEQ multiplex PCR; the TCRdb copy retains only in-frame clones and omits some. The table has about 63,000 clones, over 75% seen once. This specimen was peripheral blood, taken on day 0 of AZD1222 vaccination. The source of these receptors is an adult in good health.

V and J are TRBV27 and TRBJ2-7; D gene unclear. This CDR3 comprises 14 residues. The germline V gene has CDR1 MNHEY and CDR2 SMNVEV (reference sequence). V lost 3 bases to trimming and J lost 1 base, with 10 bases between them. In DNA, the CDR3 is TGTGCCAGCAGTTTCGGTCCAGAATCCTACGAGCAGTACTTC. Protein sequence: CASSFGPESYEQYF.

The V and J genes are TRBV12-3 or TRBV12-4 and TRBJ2-3; D remains ambiguous. The CDR3 totals 12 residues. Trimming left V 11 bases short and J 1 base short, with 10 bases between. The CDR3, as DNA: TGTGCCTGTCAATTCGGCACAGATACGCAGTATTTT. Protein: CACQFGTDTQYF.

The chain uses TRBV5-1 and TRBJ1-3; D might be TRBD1 (5 bases). Germline CDR1 is SGHRS and CDR2 is YFSETQ. With 0 bases removed from V and 1 base from J, the gap between germline ends came to 14 bases. The CDR3 has 17 amino acids. CDR3 sequence (DNA): TGCGCCAGCAGCTTGGCCCTAGGTTGGGGGTCTGGAAACACCATATATTTT. It specifies CASSLALGWGSGNTIYF.

This clone has just one count. The J gene is TRBJ2-6, the V gene TRBV10-3, with 11 nucleotides matching TRBD1. V was pared by 7 bases and J by 0 bases, with 8 bases of the junction left unmatched. This CDR3 is built from 18 residues. Germline V lookup: CDR1 ENHRY, CDR2 SYGVKD. Written as DNA, the CDR3 is TGTGCCATCACCTCGGGACAGGGGGGCCTCTCTGGGGCCAACGTCCTGACTTTC. It is translated as CAITSGQGGLSGANVLTF.

This clone appeared a single time. This chain uses TRBV5-1 with TRBJ1-4, with a tentative D call TRBD1 (6 bases). This CDR3 has 15 residues. CDR1 and CDR2 from the germline V gene are SGHRS and YFSETQ. With 5 bases removed from V and 6 bases from J, the gap between germline ends came to 17 bases. This chain's CDR3 is CASRQRGTLDEKLFF. CDR3 DNA: TGCGCCAGCAGGCAAAGGGGGACCCTTGATGAAAAACTGTTTTTT.

The rearrangement joins TRBV21-1 to TRBJ2-5. TRBV21-1 is marked as a pseudogene. The length of the CDR3 is 15 residues. CDR3 coding DNA: TGTGCCAGCAGCATTCCCGGGACCGGTCCAGAGACCCAGTACTTC. Residues: CASSIPGTGPETQYF.

The rearrangement joins TRBV5-5 to TRBJ1-5; D uncertain. Germline CDR1 is SGHKS and CDR2 is YYEKEE (reference sequence). V was pared by 4 bases and J by 0 bases, with 8 bases between. The CDR3 spans 14 residues. The DNA of the CDR3 is TGTGCCAGCAGCCCGCAGACTAGCAATCAGCCCCAGCATTTT. Its translation: CASSPQTSNQPQHF. The full variable domain, with the rest looked up from reference TRBV5-5 and TRBJ1-5, is DAGVTQSPTHLIKTRGQQVTLRCSPISGHKSVSWYQQVLGQGPQFIFQYYEKEERGRGNFPDRFSARQFPNYSSELNVNALLLGDSALYLCASSPQTSNQPQHFGDGTRLSIL.

This chain links TRBV9 with TRBJ2-2; TRBD2 matches at 9 bases. The J segment lost 7 bases and the V segment lost 4 bases, leaving 11 bases of the junction unmatched. Germline lookup yields CDR1 SGDLS and CDR2 YYNGEE. The CDR3 totals 16 residues. Here the CDR3 DNA reads TGTGCCAGCAGCCAGCCTAGCGGGGAGAGGGGCGGGGAGCTGTTTTTT. Amino acid sequence: CASSQPSGERGGELFF.

This chain links TRBV7-8 with TRBJ2-5; D is unresolved. Germline CDR1 SGHVS, CDR2 FQNEAQ. V gave up 3 bases and J gave up 4 bases, with 9 bases separating them. The CDR3 consists of 13 residues. The DNA of the CDR3 is TGTGCCAGCAGCTTTGATCCAAGAGAGACCCAGTACTTC. Its protein product is CASSFDPRETQYF.

The gene calls are TRBV30 and TRBJ1-4, with unresolved D. Germline lookup yields CDR1 GTSNPN and CDR2 SVGIG (reference sequence). V dropped 3 bases and J dropped 8 bases, with 10 bases sitting between them. CDR3 length equals 12 residues. CDR3 DNA: TGTGCCTGGAGCCGAGACGTAGAAAAACTGTTTTTT. Translation gives CAWSRDVEKLFF.

The chain is built from TRBV29-1 and TRBJ2-7; D is ambiguous. CDR3 length equals 13 residues. Germline V gene sequence: CDR1 SQVTM, CDR2 ANQGSEA. Trimming left V 6 bases short and J 1 base short, with 13 bases between. The CDR3 is CSVETRLSYEQYF. CDR3 nucleotides: TGCAGCGTCGAGACGCGGCTATCCTACGAGCAGTACTTC.

The chain joins TRBV7-8 to TRBJ2-7, with 7 bases matching TRBD1. Trimming at V came to 2 bases and at J to 3 bases, leaving 4 bases not matched to a gene. The CDR3 is 14 amino acids. The germline CDR1 and CDR2 sequences are SGHVS and FQNEAQ. As DNA, the CDR3 is TGTGCCAGCAGCTTAAGCCAGGGGGTCTACGAGCAGTACTTC. Translating gives CASSLSQGVYEQYF.

The chain combines TRBV11-1 with TRBJ2-1; D perhaps matches TRBD2 (5 bases). The CDR3 totals 13 residues. Germline values: CDR1 SGHAT, CDR2 FQDESV (reference sequence). The ends were cut back, 3 bases at V and 6 bases at J, with 9 bases in the middle. CDR3 DNA sequence: TGTGCCAGCAGCTTTACTAGTCCCAATGAGCAGTTCTTC. Its translation: CASSFTSPNEQFF.

The V call is TRBV3-1 (or the pseudogene TRBV3-2), the J call TRBJ2-7; the D call may be TRBD1 or TRBD2 (5 bases each). The V and J ends lost 3 bases and 2 bases respectively, with 5 bases between them. The CDR3 sequence is 12 residues long. Germline assignment: CDR1 LGHDT and CDR2 YNNKEL (reference sequence). CDR3 DNA: TGTGCCAGCAGCCAGGGACCCTACGAGCAGTACTTC. Residues: CASSQGPYEQYF.

The chain recombines TRBV25-1 with TRBJ2-3; D could derive from TRBD1 or TRBD2 (6 bases each). CDR3 length: 13 amino acids. V was trimmed by 7 bases and J by 4 bases, leaving 12 bases between them. The germline V gene encodes CDR1 MGHDK and CDR2 SYGVNS. The CDR3 reads CASKPRGADTQYF. The CDR3, as DNA: TGTGCCAGCAAACCGAGGGGGGCAGATACGCAGTATTTT. Full variable domain (rest looked up from reference TRBV25-1 and TRBJ2-3): EADIYQTPRYLVIGTGKKITLECSQTMGHDKMYWYQQDPGMELHLIHYSYGVNSTEKGDLSSESTVSRIRTEHFPLTLESARPSHTSQYLCASKPRGADTQYFGPGTRLTVL.

This chain joins TRBV5-4 and TRBJ1-2; D remains ambiguous. The CDR3 contains 13 residues. Germline assignment: CDR1 SGHNT and CDR2 YYREEE (reference sequence). Between the trimmed V and J ends, which lost 1 base and 2 bases, there was a span of 6 bases. The CDR3 sequence is CASSLSQNYGYTF. DNA of the CDR3: TGTGCCAGCAGCTTGTCTCAGAACTATGGCTACACCTTC.

CDR3 region: CASSLGSGTGKETQYF. In DNA form, the CDR3 reads TGTGCCAGCAGCTTAGGATCCGGGACAGGGAAAGAGACCCAGTACTTC. V usage is TRBV7-2 and J usage is TRBJ2-5; 9 positions match TRBD1. CDR1 is SGHTA and CDR2 is FQGNSA in the germline V gene. The trim removed 1 base at V and 3 bases at J, leaving 6 bases unmatched. This CDR3 contains 16 residues.

This clone was seen only once. This chain connects TRBV11-2 to TRBJ1-5, with D possibly being TRBD1 (6 bases). The CDR3 has 16 amino acids. V lost 0 bases and J lost 1, with 10 bases in between. Germline V gene data show CDR1 as SGHAT and CDR2 as FQNNGV. CDR3 residues: CASSLDYRASNQPQHF. CDR3 DNA: TGTGCCAGCAGCTTAGATTACAGGGCCAGCAATCAGCCCCAGCATTTT.

The rearrangement links TRBV5-1 to TRBJ1-6, with 7 bases lining up with TRBD1. Per the germline V gene, CDR1 is SGHRS and CDR2 is YFSETQ. Germline trimming cut 0 bases from V and 8 bases from J; bases unmatched to any gene: 11. The CDR3 is 17 amino acids. Here the CDR3 reads CASSLGLIGQGDSPLHF. CDR3 DNA: TGCGCCAGCAGCTTGGGGCTCATCGGGCAGGGGGATTCACCCCTCCACTTT.

The chain is built from TRBV5-6 and TRBJ2-1, with 9 positions matching TRBD1. The CDR3 totals 15 residues. Germline lookup yields CDR1 SGHDT and CDR2 YYEEEE. Trimming removed 1 base from V and 9 bases from J; junction bases left unmatched: 8. CDR3 loop: CASSLTGGAIFEQFF. In DNA form, the CDR3 reads TGTGCCAGCAGCTTGACAGGGGGCGCCATCTTTGAGCAGTTCTTC.

The rearrangement links TRBV6-1 to TRBJ2-3, with D uncertain. The V and J ends lost 2 bases and 8 bases respectively, with 11 bases between them. In germline, CDR1 is MNHNS, CDR2 SASEGT. The CDR3 contains 13 residues. CDR3 sequence reads: CASSERGVGTQYF. CDR3 in DNA: TGTGCCAGCAGTGAACGAGGAGTGGGTACGCAGTATTTT.

The chain links TRBV6-5 to TRBJ1-1; D gene ambiguous. With 4 bases removed from V and 0 bases from J, the gap between germline ends came to 15 bases. Germline loops: CDR1 MNHEY, CDR2 SVGAGI. This CDR3 has 16 amino acids. CDR3 region: CASSLVGAGVNTEAFF. CDR3 in DNA: TGTGCCAGCAGTTTGGTCGGAGCTGGGGTGAACACTGAAGCTTTCTTT.

This clone was counted between two and nine times. As DNA, the CDR3 is TGTGCCACCAGCAGAAACAGGGGATCTGGAAACACCATATATTTT. It translates to CATSRNRGSGNTIYF. This chain links TRBV15 with TRBJ1-3; 7 positions agree with TRBD1. Unmatched junction bases numbered 2, after V lost 2 bases and J lost 1 base. CDR1 is LNHNV, CDR2 YYDKDF, per germline (reference sequence). The CDR3 totals 15 residues. The variable domain in full, with the rest retrieved from reference TRBV15 and TRBJ1-3, is DAMVIQNPRYQVTQFGKPVTLSCSQTLNHNVMYWYQQKSSQAPKLLFHYYDKDFNNEADTPDNFQSRRPNTSFCFLDIRSPGLGDTAMYLCATSRNRGSGNTIYFGEGSWLTVV.

This rearrangement joins TRBV3-1 (or the pseudogene TRBV3-2) to TRBJ1-2, with a possible D match to TRBD1 (5 bases). From germline, CDR1 is LGHDT and CDR2 YNNKEL (reference sequence). Trimming took off 2 bases at V and 2 bases at J, with 27 bases between the two ends. The CDR3 has 20 residues. The CDR3 protein is CASSQKGPREGRVENYGYTF. The CDR3 DNA follows: TGTGCCAGCAGCCAAAAAGGACCCAGGGAAGGTCGGGTAGAGAACTATGGCTACACCTTC.

The J gene is TRBJ1-2, the V gene TRBV5-1; no reliable D call. Germline V CDR1 and CDR2: SGHRS, YFSETQ. The CDR3 extends over 11 amino acids. The V end lost 5 bases, the J end lost 5 bases, and 7 bases lay between the germline ends. DNA for the CDR3: TGCGCCAGCAGTATGAGGTATGGCTACACCTTC. As protein: CASSMRYGYTF.

The V and J genes are TRBV11-3 and TRBJ1-1, with D possibly matching TRBD1 (5 bases). The germline gives CDR1 SGHNT, CDR2 YENEEA. CDR3 length: 13 amino acids. Trimming left V 3 bases short and J 5 bases short, with 10 bases between. The CDR3 protein is CASSFLRGTEAFF. CDR3 DNA sequence: TGTGCCAGCAGCTTCTTGCGGGGGACTGAAGCTTTCTTT.

CDR3 nucleotides: TGTGCCAGCAGTACCCCGCGGGGGGCCACCGGGGAGCTGTTTTTT. It specifies CASSTPRGATGELFF. The chain combines TRBV6-5 with TRBJ2-2, with TRBD2 matching over 8 bases. The J segment lost 4 bases and the V segment lost 5 bases, leaving 6 bases of the junction unmatched. CDR1 and CDR2 (germline): MNHEY, SVGAGI. This CDR3 has 15 residues.

This rearrangement joins TRBV12-3 or TRBV12-4 to TRBJ1-4; no clear D gene. CDR3 length: 12 amino acids. Trimming took off 8 bases at V and 8 bases at J, with 12 bases between the two ends. CDR3 DNA sequence: TGTGCCAGCTGTGGAACGTCCGAAAAACTGTTTTTT. Its protein is CASCGTSEKLFF.